This T cell receptor (beta chain) was captured by sequencing in a study of blood T cells in healthy people across ages. Findings and limits, study-wide: Unsorted PBMCs blocked a conclusive comparison of naive and antigen-experienced cells. Comparison with aged donors showed that long-lived donors had more naive CD4+ cells and higher diversity.

A J-beta primer mix and a sample-barcoded 5' primer were used in a second PCR of about 7 to 11 cycles. TCRdb processed the 5' RACE reads anew with MiXCR; each CDR3 protein has one entry. The sample yields roughly 800,000 distinct CDR3 sequences, roughly 60% seen once. With respect to this clonotype: The antigen remains unidentified.

The CDR3 is made up of 14 amino acids. Germline V gene sequence: CDR1 SGHTA, CDR2 FQGNSA. V was cut by 0 bases and J by 4 bases, with 9 bases left in between. The sequence was collected from a man aged 25-45 years in good health. J is TRBJ1-2 and V is TRBV7-2; perhaps TRBD1 as D (6 bases). Sequenced: blood. The CDR3: CASSLAQGTYGYTF. The DNA of the CDR3 is TGTGCCAGCAGCTTAGCGCAGGGGACCTATGGCTACACCTTC.